The sequence of this TCR beta chain was determined in a study of early T cells in non-severe SARS-CoV-2 infection. Study background: Whole-blood bulk RNA, unsorted, was sequenced, and chains were unpaired.

The CDR3 consists of 12 residues. The V end lost 1 base, the J end lost 3 bases, and 1 base lay between the germline ends. Germline values: CDR1 ENHRY, CDR2 SYGVKD. TCRdb reanalysed the 5' RACE reads using MiXCR and keeps one entry per CDR3 protein. The repertoire includes roughly 61,000 distinct CDR3 sequences, 10% to 14% of them detected once, and under 2% sits in the top ten. This chain links TRBV10-3 with TRBJ2-1; D is unclear. Sequencing was performed on whole blood. The receptor's source is an adult who was a healthcare worker with PCR-confirmed SARS-CoV-2 infection or an uninfected control (not recorded which). CDR3: CAISEYYNEQFF. For the CDR3, the DNA is TGTGCCATCAGTGAGTACTACAATGAGCAGTTCTTC.